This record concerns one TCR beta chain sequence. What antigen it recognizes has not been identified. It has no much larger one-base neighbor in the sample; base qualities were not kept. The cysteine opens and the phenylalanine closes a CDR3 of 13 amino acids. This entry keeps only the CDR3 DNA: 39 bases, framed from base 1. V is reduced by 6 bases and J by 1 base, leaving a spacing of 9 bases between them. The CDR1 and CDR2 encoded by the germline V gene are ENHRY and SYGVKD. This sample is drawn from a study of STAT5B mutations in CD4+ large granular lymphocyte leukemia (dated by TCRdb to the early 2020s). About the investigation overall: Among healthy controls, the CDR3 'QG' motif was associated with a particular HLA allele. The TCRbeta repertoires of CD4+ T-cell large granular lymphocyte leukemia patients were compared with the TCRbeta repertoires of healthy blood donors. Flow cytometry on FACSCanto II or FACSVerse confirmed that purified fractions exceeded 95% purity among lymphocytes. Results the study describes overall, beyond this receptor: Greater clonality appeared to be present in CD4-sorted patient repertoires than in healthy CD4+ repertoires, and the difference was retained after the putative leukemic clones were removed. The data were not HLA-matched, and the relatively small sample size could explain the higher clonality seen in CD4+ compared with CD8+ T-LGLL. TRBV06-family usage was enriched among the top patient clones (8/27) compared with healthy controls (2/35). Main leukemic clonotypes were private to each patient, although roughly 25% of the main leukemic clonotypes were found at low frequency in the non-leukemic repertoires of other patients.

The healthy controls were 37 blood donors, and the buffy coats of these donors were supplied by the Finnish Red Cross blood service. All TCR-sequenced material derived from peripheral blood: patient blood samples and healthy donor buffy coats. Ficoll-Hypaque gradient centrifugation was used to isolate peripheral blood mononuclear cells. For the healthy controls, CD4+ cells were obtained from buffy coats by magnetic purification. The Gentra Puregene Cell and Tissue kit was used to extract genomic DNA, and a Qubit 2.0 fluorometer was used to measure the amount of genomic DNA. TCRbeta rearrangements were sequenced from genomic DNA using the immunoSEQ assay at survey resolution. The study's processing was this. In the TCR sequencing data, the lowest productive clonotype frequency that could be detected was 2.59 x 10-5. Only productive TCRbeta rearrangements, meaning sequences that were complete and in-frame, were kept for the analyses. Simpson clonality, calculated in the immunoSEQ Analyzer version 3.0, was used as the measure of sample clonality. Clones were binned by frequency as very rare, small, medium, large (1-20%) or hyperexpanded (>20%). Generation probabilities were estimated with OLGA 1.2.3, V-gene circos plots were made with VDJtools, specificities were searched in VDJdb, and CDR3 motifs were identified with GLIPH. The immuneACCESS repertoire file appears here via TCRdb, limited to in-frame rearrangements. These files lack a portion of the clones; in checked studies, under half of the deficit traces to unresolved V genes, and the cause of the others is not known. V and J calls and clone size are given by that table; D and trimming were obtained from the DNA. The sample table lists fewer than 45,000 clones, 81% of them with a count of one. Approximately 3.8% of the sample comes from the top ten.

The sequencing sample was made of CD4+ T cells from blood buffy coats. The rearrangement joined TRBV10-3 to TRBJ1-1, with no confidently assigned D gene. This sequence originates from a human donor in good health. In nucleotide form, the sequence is TGTGCCATCAGGATTGACAAGAACACTGAAGCTTTCTTT. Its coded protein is CAIRIDKNTEAFF.